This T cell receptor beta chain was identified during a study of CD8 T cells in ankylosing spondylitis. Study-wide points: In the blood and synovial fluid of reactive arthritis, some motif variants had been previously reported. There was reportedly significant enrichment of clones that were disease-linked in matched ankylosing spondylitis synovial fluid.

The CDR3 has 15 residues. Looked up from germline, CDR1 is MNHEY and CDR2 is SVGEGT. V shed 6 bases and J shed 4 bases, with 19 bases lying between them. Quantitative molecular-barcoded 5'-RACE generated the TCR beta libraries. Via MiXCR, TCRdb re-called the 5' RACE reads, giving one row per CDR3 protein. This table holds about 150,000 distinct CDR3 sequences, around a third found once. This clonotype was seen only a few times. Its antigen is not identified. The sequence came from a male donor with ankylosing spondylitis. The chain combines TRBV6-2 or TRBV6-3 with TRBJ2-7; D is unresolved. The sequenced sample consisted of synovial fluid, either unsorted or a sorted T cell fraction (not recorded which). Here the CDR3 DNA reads TGTGCCAGCAGCCCCCGGACCCTAATTATTTACGAGCAGTACTTC. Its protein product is CASSPRTLIIYEQYF.